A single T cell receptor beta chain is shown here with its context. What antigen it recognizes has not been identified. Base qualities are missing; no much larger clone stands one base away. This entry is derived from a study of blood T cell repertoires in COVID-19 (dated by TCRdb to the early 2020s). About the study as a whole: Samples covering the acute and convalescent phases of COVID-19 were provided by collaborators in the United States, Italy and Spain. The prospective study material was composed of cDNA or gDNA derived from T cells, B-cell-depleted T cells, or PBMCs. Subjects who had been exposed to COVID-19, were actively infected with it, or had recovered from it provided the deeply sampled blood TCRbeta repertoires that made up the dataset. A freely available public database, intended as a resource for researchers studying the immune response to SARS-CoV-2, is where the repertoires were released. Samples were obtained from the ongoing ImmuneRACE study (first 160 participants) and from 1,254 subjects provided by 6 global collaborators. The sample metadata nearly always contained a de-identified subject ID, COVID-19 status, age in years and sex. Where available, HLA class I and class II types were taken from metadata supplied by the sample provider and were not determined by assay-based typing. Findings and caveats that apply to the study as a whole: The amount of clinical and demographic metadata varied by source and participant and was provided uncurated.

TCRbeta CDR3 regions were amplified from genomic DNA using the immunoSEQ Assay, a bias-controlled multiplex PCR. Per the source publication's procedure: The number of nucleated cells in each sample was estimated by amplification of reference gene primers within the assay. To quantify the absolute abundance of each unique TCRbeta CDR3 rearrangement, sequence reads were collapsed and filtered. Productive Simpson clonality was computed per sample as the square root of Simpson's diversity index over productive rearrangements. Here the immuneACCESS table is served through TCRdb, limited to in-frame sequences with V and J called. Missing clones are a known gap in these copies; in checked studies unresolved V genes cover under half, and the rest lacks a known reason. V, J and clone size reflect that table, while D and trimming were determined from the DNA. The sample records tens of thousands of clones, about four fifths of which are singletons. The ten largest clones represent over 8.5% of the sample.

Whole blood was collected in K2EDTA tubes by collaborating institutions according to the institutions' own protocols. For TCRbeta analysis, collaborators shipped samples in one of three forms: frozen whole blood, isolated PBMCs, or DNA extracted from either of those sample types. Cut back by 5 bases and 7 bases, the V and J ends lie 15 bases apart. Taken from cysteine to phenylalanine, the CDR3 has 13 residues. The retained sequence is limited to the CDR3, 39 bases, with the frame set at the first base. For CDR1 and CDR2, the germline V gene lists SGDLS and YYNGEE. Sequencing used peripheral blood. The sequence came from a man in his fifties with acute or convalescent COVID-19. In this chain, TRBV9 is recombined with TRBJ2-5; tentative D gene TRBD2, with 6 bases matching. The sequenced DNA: TGTGCCAGCAGTACCTGGGGTAGCGGGACCCAGTACTTC. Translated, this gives CASSTWGSGTQYF.